Below, 5 T cell receptor beta chains from the same sample are listed, as sequenced in a study of blood T cell repertoires in COVID-19. Data came from immunoSEQ multiplex PCR; TCRdb stores just in-frame clones and leaves some out. The repertoire holds around 310,000 clones, with around 89% as singletons. The sequenced sample was peripheral blood. These receptors were taken from a woman in her 50s with active or convalescent COVID-19.

The chain links TRBV6-4 to TRBJ2-7; 7 bases align to TRBD2. The germline gives CDR1 MRHNA, CDR2 SNTAGT. Trimming removed 5 bases from V and 6 bases from J; junction bases left unmatched: 16. The CDR3 totals 16 residues. For the CDR3, the DNA is TGTGCCAGCAGTCAGGACTTTGGGGGAGGGCTAGGCGAGCAGTACTTC. Protein sequence: CASSQDFGGGLGEQYF.

This clone has just one count. CDR3 nucleotide sequence: TGTGCCAGCAGTTACGATAAGACAGCTTCCCTGAACACTGAAGCTTTCTTT. Protein sequence: CASSYDKTASLNTEAFF. The rearrangement joins TRBV6-2 or TRBV6-3 to TRBJ1-1, with D maybe TRBD1 (5 bases). The CDR3 loop spans 17 amino acids. V lost 2 bases, J lost 0 bases, and 16 bases lay in between. Germline CDR1 and CDR2: MNHEY and SVGEGT.

The V and J genes are TRBV4-1 and TRBJ2-3; 8 nucleotides line up with TRBD2. CDR3 length: 17 amino acids. V was pared by 2 bases and J by 0 bases, with 7 bases of the junction left unmatched. CDR1 and CDR2 from the germline V gene are MGHRA and YSYEKL. CDR3 protein: CASSQILGLVSTDTQYF. CDR3 nucleotides: TGCGCCAGCAGCCAAATTTTGGGACTAGTCAGCACAGATACGCAGTATTTT.

The V and J genes are TRBV6-6 and TRBJ1-1; no clear D. CDR3 length: 11 amino acids. The germline V and J ends were trimmed by 2 bases and 8 bases, with 6 bases remaining between them. The V gene's germline CDR1 is MNHNY and CDR2 SVGAGI (reference sequence). The CDR3 sequence: CASSYQEEAFF. For the CDR3, the DNA is TGTGCCAGCAGTTACCAGGAAGAAGCTTTCTTT.

The chain carries TRBV19 and TRBJ1-1; the D gene is possibly TRBD1 (5 bases). The V end was cut by 1 base, the J end by 10 bases, with 13 bases between. The germline CDR1 and CDR2 sequences are LNHDA and SQIVND (reference sequence). CDR3 size: 13 residues. CDR3 sequence: CASSIGSGGRAFF. CDR3 DNA sequence: TGTGCCAGTAGTATAGGGTCGGGGGGTCGAGCTTTCTTT.